These T cell receptor beta chains were read from a single sample in a study of blood T cell repertoires in COVID-19. The protocol was immunoSEQ multiplex PCR, while the TCRdb copy is restricted to in-frame clones and leaves out a portion. The top ten hold 2% to 3% of the sample, which has under 250,000 clones, approximately 87% seen once. Material for sequencing was peripheral blood. Every receptor here comes from a woman in her 70s with active or convalescent COVID-19. Each CDR3 is given with its conserved first and last residue. The D gene is left open where the match is weak. For some rows the clone size is stated as once, few or many, or as a class when expanded; others skip it.

v_gene	abundance	d_gene	j_gene	CDR3aa	CDR3nt
TRBV7-9	.	.	TRBJ1-4	CASSWVGTNEKLFF	TGTGCCAGCAGCTGGGTCGGGACTAATGAAAAACTGTTTTTT
TRBV3-1/TRBV3-2	few	TRBD1	TRBJ1-5	CASQQGAGPQHF	TGTGCCAGCCAACAGGGGGCCGGGCCCCAGCATTTT
TRBV7-8	.	TRBD1	TRBJ1-4	CASSPKDRVEEKLFF	TGTGCCAGCAGCCCGAAGGACAGGGTGGAGGAAAAACTGTTTTTT
TRBV10-1	.	.	TRBJ1-2	CASSDYTYGYTF	TGCGCCAGCAGTGATTACACCTATGGCTACACCTTC
TRBV27	.	TRBD1	TRBJ2-7	CASSWDRGDEQYF	TGTGCCAGCAGTTGGGACAGGGGGGACGAGCAGTACTTC
TRBV3-1/TRBV3-2	.	.	TRBJ1-2	CASTPRTGKPYGYTF	TGTGCCAGCACCCCGCGAACAGGTAAGCCCTATGGCTACACCTTC
TRBV24-1	once	TRBD1	TRBJ1-3	CATSDGDRGLRSGNTIYF	TGTGCCACCAGTGATGGGGACAGGGGGCTACGCTCTGGAAACACCATATATTTT
TRBV7-3	once	.	TRBJ2-5	CASSPGGLETQYF	TGTGCCAGCAGCCCGGGGGGCCTGGAGACCCAGTACTTC
TRBV18	once	.	TRBJ1-4	CASSLGEKLFF	TGTGCCAGCTCACTCGGGGAAAAACTGTTTTTT
TRBV6-5	.	TRBD1	TRBJ1-2	CASSLGQGNNYGYTF	TGTGCCAGCAGTCTGGGACAGGGGAATAACTATGGCTACACCTTC
TRBV2	.	.	TRBJ2-5	CASTMAGWETQYF	TGTGCCAGCACCATGGCAGGGTGGGAGACCCAGTACTTC
TRBV6-1	.	.	TRBJ1-1	CASSDITGYTEAFF	TGTGCCAGCAGTGATATTACAGGGTACACTGAAGCTTTCTTT
TRBV10-3	.	TRBD1	TRBJ1-1	CAISENRQGKAFF	TGTGCCATCAGTGAAAACCGACAGGGCAAAGCTTTCTTT
TRBV7-8	.	.	TRBJ2-1	CASSFMAAYNEQFF	TGTGCCAGCAGCTTTATGGCGGCATACAATGAGCAGTTCTTC
TRBV6-6	.	.	TRBJ1-3	CASGQGRNTIYF	TGTGCCAGCGGGCAGGGTCGAAACACCATATATTTT
TRBV18	.	.	TRBJ2-3	CASSPQRQGGADTQYF	TGTGCCAGCTCACCACAGAGACAAGGTGGCGCAGATACGCAGTATTTT
TRBV19	.	TRBD1	TRBJ2-3	CASSIAGTGSTDTQYF	TGTGCCAGTAGTATAGCCGGGACAGGGAGCACAGATACGCAGTATTTT
TRBV2	.	TRBD2	TRBJ2-7	CASSGGTSGAHYEQYF	TGTGCCAGCAGTGGGGGGACTAGCGGGGCCCACTACGAGCAGTACTTC
TRBV6-5	.	TRBD1	TRBJ1-5	CASSRTGEGQPQHF	TGTGCCAGCAGCAGGACAGGGGAGGGGCAGCCCCAGCATTTT
TRBV5-1	.	TRBD1	TRBJ2-5	CASSLVPGTGGGETQYF	TGCGCCAGCAGCTTAGTCCCCGGGACAGGGGGAGGAGAGACCCAGTACTTC
TRBV11-2	.	TRBD1	TRBJ2-1	CASSRGQGYNEQFF	TGTGCCAGCAGCCGGGGACAGGGCTACAATGAGCAGTTCTTC
TRBV4-2	once	TRBD2	TRBJ2-2	CASSQGGLAVLVTGELFF	TGTGCCAGCAGCCAAGGTGGGCTAGCGGTTCTGGTGACCGGGGAGCTGTTTTTT
TRBV30	.	.	TRBJ1-4	CAWSVRANEKLFF	TGTGCCTGGAGTGTACGGGCTAATGAAAAACTGTTTTTT
TRBV3-1/TRBV3-2	few	TRBD1	TRBJ1-3	CASSQTGDGNTIYF	TGTGCCAGCAGCCAGACAGGGGACGGAAACACCATATATTTT
TRBV5-1	.	TRBD1	TRBJ2-7	CASSLEGQGGHEQYF	TGCGCCAGCAGCTTGGAGGGACAGGGTGGCCACGAGCAGTACTTC
TRBV5-1	.	TRBD2	TRBJ2-5	CASSVALAGEETQYF	TGCGCCAGCAGCGTCGCACTAGCGGGGGAAGAGACCCAGTACTTC
TRBV28	.	TRBD2	TRBJ2-7	CASFGNGRPGEQYF	TGTGCCAGTTTCGGGAACGGGAGGCCGGGGGAGCAGTACTTC
TRBV29-1	.	TRBD2	TRBJ2-1	CSVRTGTSLMNEQFF	TGCAGCGTTCGCACCGGGACTAGCCTTATGAATGAGCAGTTCTTC
TRBV30	.	.	TRBJ1-5	CAWSPGASNQPQHF	TGTGCCTGGAGTCCAGGGGCTAGCAATCAGCCCCAGCATTTT
TRBV30	.	.	TRBJ2-2	CAWSMGGAGTGELFF	TGTGCCTGGAGTATGGGAGGAGCGGGCACCGGGGAGCTGTTTTTT
TRBV5-1	.	TRBD1	TRBJ2-3	CASSLGQGLILRTDTQYF	TGCGCCAGCAGCTTGGGACAGGGCCTTATTCTACGCACAGATACGCAGTATTTT
TRBV7-9	few	.	TRBJ1-1	CASSRYTTGNTEAFF	TGTGCCAGCAGCCGTTATACAACAGGGAACACTGAAGCTTTCTTT
TRBV27	.	.	TRBJ1-5	CASSFSGISGQPQHF	TGTGCCAGCAGTTTCTCAGGGATCTCGGGCCAGCCCCAGCATTTT
TRBV28	once	.	TRBJ2-4	CASSSLGSSGKNIQYF	TGTGCCAGCAGCTCCTTGGGGAGTAGCGGCAAAAACATTCAGTACTTC
TRBV7-9	.	.	TRBJ1-1	CASSPRLGRGNTEAFF	TGTGCCAGCAGCCCACGCTTGGGCAGGGGCAACACTGAAGCTTTCTTT
TRBV10-3	.	.	TRBJ2-2	CAISQERNTGELFF	TGTGCCATCAGCCAAGAGCGGAACACCGGGGAGCTGTTTTTT
TRBV5-5	.	TRBD1	TRBJ1-1	CASSLGPGGGSLNTEAFF	TGTGCCAGCAGCTTGGGGCCAGGGGGCGGTAGTTTGAACACTGAAGCTTTCTTT
TRBV5-4	few	.	TRBJ1-2	CASSLRQAGGYTF	TGTGCCAGCAGCTTGAGACAGGCTGGGGGCTACACCTTC
TRBV3-1/TRBV3-2	.	TRBD1	TRBJ2-7	CASSQGPGGYEQYF	TGTGCCAGCAGCCAAGGGCCAGGGGGCTACGAGCAGTACTTC
TRBV4-1	.	TRBD1	TRBJ2-7	CASSQPGQGYEQYF	TGCGCCAGCAGCCAACCCGGACAGGGCTACGAGCAGTACTTC
TRBV28	.	TRBD1	TRBJ1-2	CASTLGGSGAGGSYGYTF	TGTGCCAGCACTCTTGGGGGTAGCGGGGCAGGGGGATCGTATGGCTACACCTTC
TRBV5-8	.	TRBD1	TRBJ1-2	CASSPTGQDRGGYTF	TGTGCCAGCAGCCCCACTGGACAGGATCGGGGTGGCTACACCTTC
TRBV9	.	.	TRBJ1-2	CASSLGGGYTF	TGTGCCAGCAGCCTCGGGGGTGGCTACACCTTC
TRBV5-4	few	.	TRBJ2-7	CASSASEAEQYF	TGTGCCAGCAGCGCCTCCGAAGCCGAGCAGTACTTC
TRBV5-1	once	.	TRBJ1-6	CASSLAGGSNSPLHF	TGCGCCAGCAGCTTGGCCGGAGGGAGCAATTCACCCCTCCACTTT
TRBV5-4	.	.	TRBJ2-1	CASSWDLNEQFF	TGTGCCAGCAGCTGGGACTTGAATGAGCAGTTCTTC
TRBV7-8	.	.	TRBJ2-3	CASTAGTDTQYF	TGTGCCAGCACGGCGGGCACAGATACGCAGTATTTT
TRBV7-2	.	TRBD1	TRBJ1-5	CASSEQQGPGQPQHF	TGTGCCAGCAGCGAACAACAGGGGCCAGGTCAGCCCCAGCATTTT
TRBV3-1/TRBV3-2	.	.	TRBJ2-2	CASRHRDTNTGELFF	TGTGCCAGCAGGCACCGGGACACGAACACCGGGGAGCTGTTTTTT
TRBV5-1	once	.	TRBJ2-3	CASSLGQSPDTQYF	TGCGCCAGCAGCTTAGGACAGTCTCCAGATACGCAGTATTTT
TRBV5-4	.	.	TRBJ2-1	CASTQELEVYNEQFF	TGTGCCAGCACCCAGGAGCTGGAGGTCTACAATGAGCAGTTCTTC